The 2 T cell receptor beta chains listed next were all sequenced from one sample in a study of beta chain features in type 1 diabetes. These receptors have no known antigen. Study-level points and caveats: Shortening that was moderate but significant affected the TCRB CDR3s of Type 1 diabetes patients in all four CD4+ subsets.

Expressed TCRB transcripts were sequenced after all isolated RNA was converted to cDNA. Profiled with immunoSEQ multiplex PCR; TCRdb holds only in-frame clones, not every one. The profile shows about 640,000 clones, about an eighth of them singletons. The sample consisted of naive CD4+ T cells from blood. The receptors shown here come from a man in his thirties or forties with type 1 diabetes.

The chain links TRBV7-9 to TRBJ1-2; 9 nucleotides match TRBD1. The CDR3 extends over 14 amino acids. CDR1 and CDR2 from the germline V gene are SEHNR and FQNEAQ (reference sequence). V trimming: 5 bases; J trimming: 8 bases; junction bases outside the gene matches: 9. In DNA, the CDR3 is TGTGCCAGCAGCCCCCGGGACAGGGATAACGGCTACACCTTC. This codes for CASSPRDRDNGYTF. Using reference TRBV7-9 and TRBJ1-2 for the parts outside the CDR3, the full variable domain is DTGVSQNPRHKITKRGQNVTFRCDPISEHNRLYWYRQTLGQGPEFLTYFQNEAQLEKSRLLSDRFSAERPKGSFSTLEIQRTEQGDSAMYLCASSPRDRDNGYTFGSGTRLTVV.

The V gene is TRBV10-2, the J gene TRBJ1-1, with D perhaps TRBD1 (6 bases). The CDR3 contains 13 residues. Germline V lookup: CDR1 WSHSY, CDR2 SAAADI. Trimming removed 7 bases at V and 2 bases at J, with 11 bases between. The CDR3 DNA sequence: TGCGCCAGCACCGGAGGGGGAAACACTGAAGCTTTCTTT. Amino acid sequence: CASTGGGNTEAFF.